The present TCR beta chain was sequenced within a study of OX40 agonist ivuxolimab in advanced cancers. V lost 5 bases and J lost 4; bases outside the gene matches: 7. Looked up from germline, CDR1 is KGHSH and CDR2 is LQKENI. The CDR3 runs 15 residues. Data came from immunoSEQ multiplex PCR; TCRdb stores just in-frame clones and leaves some out. This repertoire shows some 81,000 clones, roughly 85% found once; its top ten account for about 0.6%. The TCR sequence derives from an adult with an advanced solid tumor such as melanoma, head and neck, liver or kidney cancer. Sequencing was performed on CD4+ or CD8+ T cells sorted from blood, taken in a trial of the OX40 agonist ivuxolimab. The V call is TRBV18, the J call TRBJ1-2, with 10 positions matching TRBD1. CDR3 sequence reads: CASSWDRGDTYGYTF. CDR3 DNA: TGTGCCAGCTCATGGGACAGGGGCGATACCTATGGCTACACCTTC.